A single sample gave rise to the 27 T cell receptor beta chains below, sequenced in a study of radiotherapy plus CTLA-4 blockade in lung cancer. Produced via immunoSEQ multiplex PCR; TCRdb's table is partial and in-frame only. The top ten clones hold roughly 10% of a sample with 62,000 or so clones, around 79% of them seen once. The sequences come from peripheral blood, collected from a patient treated with radiotherapy plus ipilimumab. These receptors were obtained from a human donor with non-small cell lung cancer who had a complete response to radiotherapy plus ipilimumab.

The rearrangement links TRBV2 to TRBJ1-5; TRBD1 is a possible D gene (5 bases). With 6 bases removed from V and 5 bases from J, the gap between germline ends came to 11 bases. CDR1 and CDR2 from the germline V gene are SNHLY and FYNNEI. The CDR3 has 13 residues. The CDR3 region has the DNA TGTGCCAGCAGGGTTGACAGTGATCAGCCCCAGCATTTT. This encodes CASRVDSDQPQHF.

This chain uses TRBV19 with TRBJ1-5; D perhaps matches TRBD1 (6 bases). The CDR3 spans 16 residues. Germline V gene sequence: CDR1 LNHDA, CDR2 SQIVND (reference sequence). V was cut by 3 bases and J by 0 bases, with 12 bases left in between. The DNA for the CDR3 is TGTGCCAGTAGTATTTGGGGGCGGGGTAGCAATCAGCCCCAGCATTTT. It yields the protein CASSIWGRGSNQPQHF.

In nucleotides, the CDR3 is TGTGCCATCAGTGAGTCCGGGGGAGGCGAGCAGTACGTC. Its translation is CAISESGGGEQYV. The chain is built from TRBV10-3 and TRBJ2-7; D may be TRBD2 (6 bases). Germline V gene sequence: CDR1 ENHRY, CDR2 SYGVKD. The CDR3 totals 13 residues. The ends were cut back, 0 bases at V and 6 bases at J, with 9 bases in the middle.

The chain joins TRBV2 to TRBJ2-7, with a possible D match to TRBD1 (5 bases). Germline CDR1 and CDR2: SNHLY and FYNNEI. Trimming removed 6 bases from V and 2 bases from J, with 14 bases in between. This CDR3 spans 14 amino acids. CDR3: CASRRSGLTYEQYV. The CDR3, as DNA: TGTGCCAGCAGGAGATCAGGGTTAACCTACGAGCAGTACGTC.

This clone has only one observation. J is TRBJ2-1 and V is TRBV5-1, with 12 positions matching TRBD2. The ends lost 5 bases at V and 9 bases at J; junction bases unmatched: 12. CDR3 size: 16 residues. The V gene's germline CDR1 is SGHRS and CDR2 YFSETQ. The CDR3 bases are TGCGCCAGCAGAATGACCGGCCTAGCGGGGGGGATTGAGCAGTTCTTC. Its translation: CASRMTGLAGGIEQFF.

This chain uses TRBV30 with TRBJ2-1, with 7 bases fitting TRBD1. Germline CDR1 is GTSNPN and CDR2 is SVGIG (reference sequence). The V gene end was trimmed by 0 bases and the J gene end by 3 bases; junction bases not matched to a gene: 8. The length of the CDR3 is 16 residues. The CDR3 region is CAWSVTLTGFYNEQFF. The CDR3 region has the DNA TGTGCCTGGAGTGTAACTCTGACAGGGTTCTACAATGAGCAGTTCTTC.

The chain employs TRBV29-1 and TRBJ1-6; TRBD1 might be the D (5 bases). Trimming removed 8 bases from V and 0 bases from J, with 23 bases in between. This CDR3 is 18 amino acids long. Germline CDR1 reads SQVTM; CDR2 reads ANQGSEA. This CDR3 reads CSLVGQTITSSYNSPLHF. CDR3 nucleotides: TGCAGCCTCGTGGGGCAAACCATAACGAGCTCCTATAATTCACCCCTCCACTTT.

The rearrangement links TRBV7-6 to TRBJ1-1; tentatively, D is TRBD1 (5 bases). The CDR3 has 14 amino acids. Germline assignment: CDR1 SGHVS and CDR2 FNYEAQ. Trimming cost V 1 base and J 5 bases, with 11 bases left between them. The CDR3 loop is CASSLGEGRTEAFF. The CDR3 region has the DNA TGTGCCAGCAGCTTAGGAGAGGGGCGGACTGAAGCTTTCTTT.

The genes are TRBV5-1 and TRBJ2-2; 9 bases map to TRBD1. V trimming: 0 bases; J trimming: 7 bases; junction bases outside the gene matches: 1. Germline V gene sequence: CDR1 SGHRS, CDR2 YFSETQ. The CDR3 spans 14 residues. The CDR3: CASSLGQGDGELFF. As DNA, the CDR3 is TGCGCCAGCAGCTTGGGACAGGGGGACGGGGAGCTGTTTTTT. The variable domain in full, with the rest retrieved from reference TRBV5-1 and TRBJ2-2, is KAGVTQTPRYLIKTRGQQVTLSCSPISGHRSVSWYQQTPGQGLQFLFEYFSETQRNKGNFPGRFSGRQFSNSRSEMNVSTLELGDSALYLCASSLGQGDGELFFGEGSRLTVL.

The gene calls are TRBV4-3 and TRBJ1-2; D not certain. Deletions cut 1 base from V and 7 bases from J, with 10 bases between. Germline values: CDR1 LGHNA, CDR2 YSLEER. There are 13 residues in the CDR3. The CDR3: CASSQGGEFGYTF. The CDR3 nucleotides read TGCGCCAGCAGCCAAGGAGGAGAGTTTGGCTACACCTTC.

The V gene is TRBV19, the J gene TRBJ2-3, with 7 bases matching TRBD1. The junction had 0 bases not matched to a gene; V was cut back by 2 bases and J by 1 base. CDR3 size: 14 residues. Germline V gene lookup returns CDR1 LNHDA and CDR2 SQIVND (reference sequence). The CDR3 here is CASSITGGTDTQYF. CDR3 DNA: TGTGCCAGTAGTATAACAGGGGGCACAGATACGCAGTATTTT.

V gene TRBV29-1 combines with J gene TRBJ1-1; D call uncertain. Germline CDR1 and CDR2: SQVTM and ANQGSEA. There are 12 residues in the CDR3. The ends were cut back, 3 bases at V and 3 bases at J, with 8 bases in the middle. CDR3 in amino acids: CSVDRGYTEAFF. DNA for the CDR3: TGCAGCGTTGATCGAGGTTACACTGAAGCTTTCTTT.

The rearrangement joins TRBV9 to TRBJ2-1; 9 bases align to TRBD1. V was pared by 0 bases and J by 3 bases, with 10 bases of the junction left unmatched. Germline V gives CDR1 SGDLS, CDR2 YYNGEE. The CDR3 loop spans 18 amino acids. CDR3 bases: TGTGCCAGCAGCGTAGTTCCTTCGGGACAGGGTTTCTACAATGAGCAGTTCTTC. Its protein is CASSVVPSGQGFYNEQFF.

To note about this clone: At one end the junction does not follow the germline gene, possibly because of a read error. The chain combines TRBV7-7 with TRBJ2-5; no firm D call. The CDR3 contains 14 residues. Germline CDR1 is SSHAT and CDR2 is FNYEAQ (reference sequence). Here the CDR3 reads CASSYGLVQETQYF. In DNA, the CDR3 is TGTGCTAGCAGCTACGGTCTCGTACAAGAGACCCAGTACTTC.

The rearrangement links TRBV10-2 to TRBJ2-5; 7 bases fit TRBD1. The CDR3 has 13 residues. V shed 8 bases, J shed 3 bases, and the junction held 6 bases outside the gene matches. Germline CDR1 and CDR2: WSHSY and SAAADI. In DNA, the CDR3 is TGCGCCAGCCGGGACAGCCTGAAAGAGACCCAGTACTTC. Protein sequence: CASRDSLKETQYF.

The chain joins TRBV9 to TRBJ2-7; D is tentatively TRBD1 or TRBD2 (6 bases each). The CDR3 is 15 residues long. Germline V lookup: CDR1 SGDLS, CDR2 YYNGEE. V lost 0 bases and J lost 3, with 13 bases in between. The CDR3 DNA follows: TGTGCCAGCAGCGTAGTGAGGGGGGAAAACTACGAGCAGTACGTC. Residues: CASSVVRGENYEQYV.

The rearrangement links TRBV5-4 to TRBJ2-5, with D possibly TRBD1 on 6 matching bases. This CDR3 contains 16 residues. The ends were cut back, 4 bases at V and 2 bases at J, with 18 bases in the middle. Germline CDR1 and CDR2: SGHNT and YYREEE (reference sequence). CDR3 residues: CASSAPRTDLQETQYF. The CDR3 DNA sequence: TGTGCCAGCAGCGCGCCTCGGACAGACTTACAAGAGACCCAGTACTTC.

In this sample, this clone turned up a few times. The V gene is TRBV11-3, the J gene TRBJ2-1; D not certain. CDR3 size: 11 residues. Germline CDR1 reads SGHNT; CDR2 reads YENEEA. The V end was cut by 5 bases, the J end by 9 bases, with 8 bases between. The CDR3: CASSRESEQFF. CDR3 in DNA: TGTGCCAGCAGCCGCGAGAGTGAGCAGTTCTTC.

This clone showed up just a few times. The gene calls are TRBV19 and TRBJ1-5; D gene uncertain. This CDR3 is built from 12 residues. Trimming removed 5 bases from V and 6 bases from J, with 8 bases in between. Per germline, CDR1 LNHDA and CDR2 SQIVND (reference sequence). As DNA, the CDR3 is TGTGCCAGTAGTCGACGGGTTCAGCCCCAGCATTTT. It encodes CASSRRVQPQHF.

V usage is TRBV6-5 and J usage is TRBJ1-2; D unclear. This CDR3 is built from 13 residues. Germline CDR1 is MNHEY and CDR2 is SVGAGI. With 6 bases removed from V and 2 bases from J, the gap between germline ends came to 10 bases. The CDR3, as DNA: TGTGCCAGCAGCCTAGGACGGAACTATGGCTACACCTTC. Encoded protein: CASSLGRNYGYTF.

The chain uses TRBV5-1 and TRBJ1-1; TRBD1 is a possible D gene (6 bases). Germline V lookup: CDR1 SGHRS, CDR2 YFSETQ. Between the trimmed V and J ends, which lost 2 bases and 0 bases, there was a span of 8 bases. The CDR3 covers 14 residues. Here the CDR3 reads CASSLRDMNTEAFF. The CDR3 nucleotides read TGCGCCAGCAGCTTAAGGGACATGAACACTGAAGCTTTCTTT. The full variable domain, completed using reference TRBV5-1 and TRBJ1-1, is KAGVTQTPRYLIKTRGQQVTLSCSPISGHRSVSWYQQTPGQGLQFLFEYFSETQRNKGNFPGRFSGRQFSNSRSEMNVSTLELGDSALYLCASSLRDMNTEAFFGQGTRLTVV.

CDR3 bases: TGTGCCAGTAGTATACTCCAAGGAAGTTCTGGAAACACCATATATTTT. It is translated as CASSILQGSSGNTIYF. V and J are TRBV19 and TRBJ1-3; unclear D gene. The CDR3 runs to 16 residues. Germline loops: CDR1 LNHDA, CDR2 SQIVND (reference sequence). Trimming shortened V by 2 bases and J by 1 base, and 12 bases separated the two germline ends.

The chain has TRBV11-2 and TRBJ2-5, with D tentatively TRBD2 (6 bases). V lost 5 bases to trimming and J lost 5 bases, with 15 bases between them. From germline, CDR1 is SGHAT and CDR2 FQNNGV. This CDR3 is built from 14 residues. CDR3 nucleotide sequence: TGTGCCAGCAGCCTTAGCGGCATAGGGGAGACCCAGTACTTC. It is translated as CASSLSGIGETQYF.

Concerning this clone: Other DNA variants within this sample encode the same CDR3. V usage is TRBV7-9 and J usage is TRBJ2-3; the D is unclear. This CDR3 is built from 12 residues. The V and J ends lost 6 bases and 0 bases respectively, with 4 bases between them. CDR1 is SEHNR, CDR2 FQNEAQ, per germline (reference sequence). CDR3: CASSPSTDTQYF. CDR3 DNA sequence: TGTGCCAGCAGTCCCAGCACAGATACGCAGTATTTT. The full variable domain, in which reference TRBV7-9 and TRBJ2-3 provide the parts outside the CDR3, is DTGVSQNPRHKITKRGQNVTFRCDPISEHNRLYWYRQTLGQGPEFLTYFQNEAQLEKSRLLSDRFSAERPKGSFSTLEIQRTEQGDSAMYLCASSPSTDTQYFGPGTRLTVL.

Only one count was recorded for this clone. This rearrangement joins TRBV28 to TRBJ1-4; D remains ambiguous. CDR3 length equals 16 residues. Germline assignment: CDR1 MDHEN and CDR2 SYDVKM. Trimming removed 4 bases from V and 0 bases from J, with 12 bases in between. The CDR3, as DNA: TGTGCCAGCAGTTCTCATGACCCTACAACTAATGAAAAACTGTTTTTT. This translates into CASSSHDPTTNEKLFF.

This chain connects TRBV6-1 to TRBJ2-3; D is undetermined. The CDR3 is made up of 13 amino acids. Germline values: CDR1 MNHNS, CDR2 SASEGT. V shed 2 bases and J shed 1 base, with 4 bases lying between them. The CDR3 DNA reads as TGTGCCAGCAGTGAATTTGGCACAGATACGCAGTATTTT. It yields the protein CASSEFGTDTQYF.

The rearrangement links TRBV5-1 to TRBJ1-1; possible D gene TRBD1, 6 bases. Trimming took 4 bases from V and 5 from J, leaving 12 bases between them. CDR1 and CDR2 from the germline V gene are SGHRS and YFSETQ. This CDR3 region has 13 residues. The CDR3 protein is CASSARGGTEAFF. As DNA, the CDR3 is TGCGCCAGCAGCGCCAGGGGTGGGACTGAAGCTTTCTTT. The full variable domain, rest sourced from reference TRBV5-1 and TRBJ1-1, is KAGVTQTPRYLIKTRGQQVTLSCSPISGHRSVSWYQQTPGQGLQFLFEYFSETQRNKGNFPGRFSGRQFSNSRSEMNVSTLELGDSALYLCASSARGGTEAFFGQGTRLTVV.